A selection of T cell receptor beta chains follows, all from one sample in a study of blood T cell repertoires in COVID-19. This table comes from immunoSEQ multiplex PCR, and its TCRdb copy is limited to in-frame clones, with some not included. The top ten clones hold approximately 2.3% of a sample with 250,000 or so clones, roughly 90% of them seen once. Sequenced sample: peripheral blood. These receptors were collected from a woman aged 60 to 75 with COVID-19, enrolled during active disease. Both conserved end residues are part of each CDR3. Fields, in order: J gene, D gene, V gene, clone size, CDR3 DNA, CDR3 protein. D genes are given only for firm matches. Expanded clones are given a class, and other clones once, few, many or no size at all.

TRBJ2-1 | NA | TRBV27 | once | TGTGCCAGCGCCCATAGACCCCGGGATGAGCAGTTCTTC | CASAHRPRDEQFF
TRBJ1-2 | TRBD1 | TRBV4-3 | NA | TGCGCCAGCAGCCCCGGGACAGATCCTGGAGACTATGGCTACACCTTC | CASSPGTDPGDYGYTF
TRBJ2-7 | TRBD1 | TRBV6-5 | NA | TGTGCCAGCAGCCCGGACAGGTCCTCCTACGAGCAGTACTTC | CASSPDRSSYEQYF
TRBJ1-1 | TRBD1 | TRBV7-8 | NA | TGTGCCAGCAGCTTAGCGCTAGGCCAGGGGGCTCCCCTATTT | CASSLALGQGAPLF
TRBJ1-4 | TRBD1 | TRBV4-3 | NA | TGCGCCAGCAGCCAAACTACAGGGGGAGGGCGTGAAAAACTGTTTTTT | CASSQTTGGGREKLFF
TRBJ1-5 | NA | TRBV7-2 | few | TGTGCCAGCAGCTTAGGGCCCGGGGCCCAGCATTTT | CASSLGPGAQHF
TRBJ1-5 | NA | TRBV5-8 | NA | TGTGCCAGCAGCTTGGAGGGGTGGGGTCAGCCCCAGCATTTT | CASSLEGWGQPQHF
TRBJ2-1 | TRBD1 | TRBV27 | once | TGTGCCAGCACCGGGACAGGGGGCCACAATGAGCAGTTCTTC | CASTGTGGHNEQFF
TRBJ2-7 | TRBD2 | TRBV25-1 | NA | TGTGCCAGCAGAATTAGCGGGGGGGTTAGTAGCGAGCAGTACTTC | CASRISGGVSSEQYF
TRBJ1-1 | NA | TRBV6-5 | NA | TGTGCCAGCAGCCCAGGGATACGGACTGAAGCTTTCTTT | CASSPGIRTEAFF
TRBJ1-3 | TRBD1 | TRBV5-1 | NA | TGCGCCAGCAGCTTGCGGGGGACAGTTTCTGGAAACACCATATATTTT | CASSLRGTVSGNTIYF
TRBJ1-5 | NA | TRBV2 | NA | TGTGCCAGCAGCCCGGGTGCAGGGGACAATCAGCCCCAGCATTTT | CASSPGAGDNQPQHF
TRBJ1-2 | NA | TRBV6-5 | NA | TGTGCCAGCAGTTCCACAGGGACCCACTATGGCTACACCTTC | CASSSTGTHYGYTF
TRBJ1-2 | NA | TRBV6-5 | NA | TGTGCCAGCAGTTACTCGGGGACACAAACCGGCTACACCTTC | CASSYSGTQTGYTF
TRBJ1-5 | TRBD1 | TRBV6-1 | NA | TGTGCCAGCAGTGAATGGGGCAGGGGGTTTAATCAGCCCCAGCATTTT | CASSEWGRGFNQPQHF
TRBJ1-1 | NA | TRBV16 | NA | TGTGCCAGCAGCCATCAGCGGGAGAACACTGAAGCTTTCTTT | CASSHQRENTEAFF
TRBJ2-1 | NA | TRBV7-9 | NA | TGTGCCAGCAGCTTAGTCGCGGGCCCTCCTTACAATGAGCAGTTCTTC | CASSLVAGPPYNEQFF
TRBJ1-2 | TRBD1 | TRBV19 | few | TGTGCCAGTAGTCAACAGGGGGACTATGGCTACACCTTC | CASSQQGDYGYTF
TRBJ1-1 | NA | TRBV5-1 | NA | TGCGCCAGCAGCGCGCTATTGAACACTGAAGCTTTCTTT | CASSALLNTEAFF
TRBJ1-6 | NA | TRBV6-2/TRBV6-3 | NA | TGTGCCAGCAGTCTACATAATTCACCCCTCCACTTT | CASSLHNSPLHF
TRBJ1-2 | TRBD1 | TRBV6-5 | NA | TGTGCCAGCAGAAGACAGGGCGGCGATGGCTACACCTTC | CASRRQGGDGYTF
TRBJ2-3 | TRBD1 | TRBV20-1 | NA | TGCAGTGCTAGTTCCGGTAGGGACAGCCTCCTAACGGGGGATACGCAGTATTTT | CSASSGRDSLLTGDTQYF
TRBJ2-5 | TRBD1 | TRBV18 | NA | TGTGCCAGCTCACCCAGACAGGGAGAGAGTGAGACCCAGTACTTC | CASSPRQGESETQYF
TRBJ2-2 | TRBD1 | TRBV19 | NA | TGTGCCAGTAGTCCCCGGGACAGGGCCCTCGGGGAGCTGTTTTTT | CASSPRDRALGELFF
TRBJ2-1 | TRBD1 | TRBV7-2 | NA | TGTGCCAGCAGGAAGGGACAGGTATACAATGAGCAGTTCTTC | CASRKGQVYNEQFF